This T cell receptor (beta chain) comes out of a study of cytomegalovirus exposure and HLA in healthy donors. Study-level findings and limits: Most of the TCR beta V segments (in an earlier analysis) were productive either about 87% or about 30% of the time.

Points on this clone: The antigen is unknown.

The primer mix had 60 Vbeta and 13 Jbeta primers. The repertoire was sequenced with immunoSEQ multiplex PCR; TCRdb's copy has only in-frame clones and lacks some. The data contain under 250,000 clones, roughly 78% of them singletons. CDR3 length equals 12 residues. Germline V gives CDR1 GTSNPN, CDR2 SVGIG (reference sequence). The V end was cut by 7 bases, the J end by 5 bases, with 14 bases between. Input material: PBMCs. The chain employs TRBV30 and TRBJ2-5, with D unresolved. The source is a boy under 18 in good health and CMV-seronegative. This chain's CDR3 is CALTASLETQYF. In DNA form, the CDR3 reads TGTGCCTTGACTGCATCTTTGGAGACCCAGTACTTC.